This TCR beta chain emerged from a study of T-cell memory formation after mild COVID-19. Study summary: The two donors had largely donor-specific TCR clusters.

This clonotype was recorded a few times. Its antigen is currently unknown. Whole-study results and caveats: Clones contracting day 15 to 85 were balanced CD4/CD8; later expanders leaned CD4+. Pre-infection memory held some responding clones, suggesting pre-existing cross-reactive T cells responded.

MiXCR, run by TCRdb on the 5' RACE reads, gives a single entry per CDR3 protein. This sample carries hundreds of thousands of distinct CDR3 sequences, around a sixth of them seen once, and the ten largest clones take around a fifth. Between the trimmed V and J ends, which lost 0 bases and 2 bases, there was a span of 8 bases. Per the germline V gene, CDR1 is SGHNT and CDR2 is YYREEE (reference sequence). The CDR3 has 14 amino acids. This receptor was obtained from a man younger than 35 who had mild COVID-19 (a few samples of this study predate the infection). Cell type and time point are not known. The sequenced material came from PBMCs or a T cell subset sorted from them (not recorded which). The chain carries TRBV5-4 and TRBJ2-5; no clear D gene. The CDR3 protein is CASSLEQRQETQYF. The CDR3 DNA follows: TGTGCCAGCAGCTTGGAACAGCGACAAGAGACCCAGTACTTC. Based on the CDR3 plus reference TRBV5-4 and TRBJ2-5, the full variable domain is ETGVTQSPTHLIKTRGQQVTLRCSSQSGHNTVSWYQQALGQGPQFIFQYYREEENGRGNFPPRFSGLQFPNYSSELNVNALELDDSALYLCASSLEQRQETQYFGPGTRLLVL.